Many counts were recorded for the clone carrying this T cell receptor beta chain. Its matching antigen is unknown. V dropped 0 bases and J dropped 1; count of bases not matched to a gene: 4. This CDR3 contains 16 residues. Germline CDR1 and CDR2: MNHEY and SVGAGI. RNA transcripts served as template for amplifying TCR beta CDR3 sequences. The workflow started with a first-round RT-PCR run with HTBI primers and then moved on to a second-round multiplex PCR. TCRdb reanalysed the multiplex PCR reads using MiXCR and keeps one entry per CDR3 protein. The top ten hold about 7% of the sample, which has 350,000 to 400,000 distinct CDR3 sequences, just over 15% seen once. This sample was included in a study of Graves' ophthalmopathy and Graves' hyperthyroidism. General observations from the study: Blood contained most expanded thyroid clonotypes exceeding 0.001 frequency.

Aged 18 to 65, hyperthyroidism patients had new diagnoses of under 2 months' duration. Certain patients were not enrolled. These were patients with other autoimmune diseases, uncontrolled infections, pregnancy or lactation. The source of the PBMCs was around 10 ml of fresh peripheral blood. The sample taken for sequencing was peripheral blood. This TCR derives from a woman between 18 and 30 years old with stable Graves' hyperthyroidism. This sequence joins TRBV6-5 and TRBJ1-1; 8 bases line up with TRBD1. CDR3 DNA sequence: TGTGCCAGCAGTTACTCGACCCAGGGGGCGAACACTGAAGCTTTCTTT. Protein sequence: CASSYSTQGANTEAFF.